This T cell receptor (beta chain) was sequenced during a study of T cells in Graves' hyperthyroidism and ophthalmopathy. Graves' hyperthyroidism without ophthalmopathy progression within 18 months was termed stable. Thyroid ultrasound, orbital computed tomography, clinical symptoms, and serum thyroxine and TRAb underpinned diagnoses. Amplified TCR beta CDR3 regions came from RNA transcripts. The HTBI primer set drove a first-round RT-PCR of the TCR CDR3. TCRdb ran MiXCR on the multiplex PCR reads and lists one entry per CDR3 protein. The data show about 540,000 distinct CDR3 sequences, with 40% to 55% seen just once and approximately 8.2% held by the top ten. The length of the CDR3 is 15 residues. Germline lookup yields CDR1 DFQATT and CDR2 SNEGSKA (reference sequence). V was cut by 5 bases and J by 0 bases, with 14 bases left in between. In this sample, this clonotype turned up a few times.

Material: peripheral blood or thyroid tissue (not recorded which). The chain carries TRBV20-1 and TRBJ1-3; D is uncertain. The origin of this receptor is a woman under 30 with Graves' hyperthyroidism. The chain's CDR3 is CSAPDYARSGNTIYF. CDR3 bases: TGCAGTGCTCCCGATTACGCCCGCTCTGGAAACACCATATATTTT.